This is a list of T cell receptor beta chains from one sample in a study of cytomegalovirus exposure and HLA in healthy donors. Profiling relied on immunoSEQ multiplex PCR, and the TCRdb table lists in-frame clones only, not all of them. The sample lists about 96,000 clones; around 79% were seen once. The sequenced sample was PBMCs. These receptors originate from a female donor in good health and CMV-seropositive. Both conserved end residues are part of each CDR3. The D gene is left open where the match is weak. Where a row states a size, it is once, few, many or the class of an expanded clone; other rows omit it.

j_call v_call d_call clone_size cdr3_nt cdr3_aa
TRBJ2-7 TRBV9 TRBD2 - TGTGCCAGCAGCGTGGGAGGGGACTACGAGCAGTACTTC CASSVGGDYEQYF
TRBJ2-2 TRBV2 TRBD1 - TGTGCCAGCAGCGGACAGGGAGGAAGCACCGGGGAGCTGTTTTTT CASSGQGGSTGELFF
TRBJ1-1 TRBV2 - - TGTGCCAGCAGTGAAGAAGCCAGGGGCACTGAAGCTTTCTTT CASSEEARGTEAFF
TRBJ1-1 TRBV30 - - TGTGCCTGGAGGCGAGCATCTGAAGCTTTCTTT CAWRRASEAFF
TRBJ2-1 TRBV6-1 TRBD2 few TGTGCCAGCATTTTCACTAGCGGGTTCCCGATTGAGCAGTTCTTC CASIFTSGFPIEQFF
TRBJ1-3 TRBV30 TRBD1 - TGTGCCTGGAGTGTAGGGGACAGCTCTGGAAACACCATATATTTT CAWSVGDSSGNTIYF
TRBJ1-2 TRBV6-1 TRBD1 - TGTGCCAGTTCTGAGACAGGGGCTGACTATGGCTACACCTTC CASSETGADYGYTF
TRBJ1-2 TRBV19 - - TGTGCCAGTAGTATAGGCTCGCGGGTTGAAGGCTACACCTTC CASSIGSRVEGYTF
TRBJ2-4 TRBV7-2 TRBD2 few TGTGCCAGCAGCCCACCGGGACTAGGGGTAAAAAACATTCAGTACTTC CASSPPGLGVKNIQYF
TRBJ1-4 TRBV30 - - TGTGCCTATCAGGGGACTAATGAAAAACTGTTTTTT CAYQGTNEKLFF
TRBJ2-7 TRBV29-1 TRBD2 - TGCAGCGCTCGGACTAGCGGGAAGACCTACGAGCAGTACTTC CSARTSGKTYEQYF
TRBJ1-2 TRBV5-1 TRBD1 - TGCGCCAGCAGCAGGGAGGGGACAGGAGACTATGGCTACACCTTC CASSREGTGDYGYTF
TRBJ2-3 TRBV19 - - TGTGCCAGTAGTATCGGCAGGGGTGGCACAGATACGCAGTATTTT CASSIGRGGTDTQYF
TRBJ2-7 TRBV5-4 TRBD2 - TGTGCCAGCAGCCCTAGCGGTTCCTACGAGCAGTACTTC CASSPSGSYEQYF